What follows are 17 T cell receptor beta chains derived from one specimen sequenced in a study of T cells in Graves' hyperthyroidism and ophthalmopathy. Researchers took RNA transcripts and amplified the TCR beta CDR3 regions from them. HTBI primers were used for first-round RT-PCR of the TCR CDR3. One entry per CDR3 protein results from TCRdb running MiXCR on the multiplex PCR reads. This sample has hundreds of thousands of distinct CDR3 sequences, with around 20% found just once. Sample: blood. These receptor sequences come from a woman aged 45-65 years with Graves' hyperthyroidism that later progressed to Graves' ophthalmopathy.

This clonotype was counted a few times. This chain links TRBV4-1 with TRBJ1-2; perhaps TRBD1 as D (5 bases). The CDR3 is made up of 16 amino acids. Trimming shortened V by 0 bases and J by 2 bases, and 13 bases separated the two germline ends. Germline CDR1 MGHRA, CDR2 YSYEKL. The CDR3 DNA reads TGCGCCAGCAGCCAAGAATCCGGGGGGAGAAACTATGGCTACACCTTC. This gives the protein CASSQESGGRNYGYTF.

The V call is TRBV29-1, the J call TRBJ1-1, with 8 bases that match TRBD1. Looked up from germline, CDR1 is SQVTM and CDR2 is ANQGSEA. CDR3 length equals 14 residues. J was trimmed by 3 bases and V by 6 bases; bases with no gene match: 9. CDR3 coding DNA: TGCAGCGTGCTGACAGGGGAAATCGACACTGAAGCTTTCTTT. Its translation: CSVLTGEIDTEAFF.

The gene calls are TRBV25-1 and TRBJ1-6; no clear D. Per germline, CDR1 MGHDK and CDR2 SYGVNS. V lost 2 bases to trimming and J lost 4 bases, with 9 bases between them. There are 15 residues in the CDR3. Here the CDR3 DNA reads TGTGCCAGCAGTGAAGACTCAAAGTATAATTCACCCCTCCACTTT. Translating gives CASSEDSKYNSPLHF. Variable domain in full (rest from reference TRBV25-1 and TRBJ1-6): EADIYQTPRYLVIGTGKKITLECSQTMGHDKMYWYQQDPGMELHLIHYSYGVNSTEKGDLSSESTVSRIRTEHFPLTLESARPSHTSQYLCASSEDSKYNSPLHFGNGTRLTVT.

This clonotype was observed a handful of times. The rearrangement joins TRBV7-9 to TRBJ2-3; D may match TRBD1 or TRBD2 (5 bases each). Trimming pared 8 bases from V and 5 bases from J, leaving 17 bases between. This CDR3 has 14 residues. Germline assignment: CDR1 SEHNR and CDR2 FQNEAQ (reference sequence). The CDR3 DNA is TGTGCCAGCCATCCGGGATCGAGGGGAGATACGCAGTATTTT. As protein: CASHPGSRGDTQYF.

This clonotype showed up just a few times. V gene TRBV6-1 combines with J gene TRBJ1-5, with TRBD1 as a possible D gene (5 bases). The germline V and J ends were trimmed by 3 bases and 11 bases, with 14 bases remaining between them. The CDR3 loop spans 13 amino acids. Germline CDR1 reads MNHNS; CDR2 reads SASEGT. For the CDR3, the DNA is TGTGCCAGCAGTGATACAGGCCCCCTGACCCAGCATTTT. Its translation: CASSDTGPLTQHF.

This clonotype appeared a few times. CDR3 residues: CASSQVQPTKYSNQPQHF. The CDR3 DNA sequence: TGCGCCAGCAGCCAAGTGCAACCGACTAAATATAGCAATCAGCCCCAGCATTTT. The rearrangement links TRBV4-1 to TRBJ1-5, with D hard to call. The CDR3 spans 18 residues. Germline V gives CDR1 MGHRA, CDR2 YSYEKL. The V and J ends lost 1 base and 0 bases respectively, with 16 bases between them.

This clonotype appeared a few times. The rearrangement links TRBV7-2 to TRBJ2-1; TRBD1 is a possible D gene (6 bases). With 3 bases removed from V and 6 bases from J, the gap between germline ends came to 12 bases. The CDR3 consists of 14 residues. CDR1 and CDR2 from the germline V gene are SGHTA and FQGNSA. CDR3 amino acids: CASSLSTGPNEQFF. CDR3 nucleotides: TGTGCCAGCAGCTTGTCAACAGGGCCCAATGAGCAGTTCTTC.

At least ten counts were recorded for this clonotype. The V call is TRBV12-3 or TRBV12-4, the J call TRBJ1-2; 11 bases are a match to TRBD1. V shed 7 bases, J shed 3 bases, and the junction held 7 bases outside the gene matches. The length of the CDR3 is 15 residues. CDR3 coding DNA: TGTGCCAGCACCTTGGGGACAGGGGGAGACTATGGCTACACCTTC. Protein product: CASTLGTGGDYGYTF.

This clonotype was detected many times. V gene TRBV6-6 combines with J gene TRBJ1-1; D uncertain. This CDR3 comprises 13 residues. Germline lookup yields CDR1 MNHNY and CDR2 SVGAGI (reference sequence). The V and J ends lost 0 bases and 1 base respectively, with 3 bases between them. CDR3 residues: CASSYSRNTEAFF. The DNA for the CDR3 is TGTGCCAGCAGTTACTCCAGGAACACTGAAGCTTTCTTT.

This clonotype was seen a handful of times. This chain links TRBV6-1 with TRBJ2-1; 10 bases are shared with TRBD2. Germline CDR1 MNHNS, CDR2 SASEGT. The V segment lost 5 bases and the J segment 4 bases; nucleotides outside the gene matches: 8. There are 16 residues in the CDR3. The CDR3 sequence is CASSPRSSGGYNEQFF. The CDR3, as DNA: TGTGCCAGCAGTCCTAGGTCTAGCGGGGGTTACAATGAGCAGTTCTTC.

V usage is TRBV7-9 and J usage is TRBJ2-7, with D hard to call. CDR1 and CDR2 (germline): SEHNR, FQNEAQ (reference sequence). V was trimmed by 5 bases and J by 6 bases, leaving 23 bases between them. CDR3 length equals 16 residues. DNA of the CDR3: TGTGCCAGCAGCCCCCGTTACAGTTTACGGACGGCCGAGCAGTACTTC. It specifies CASSPRYSLRTAEQYF.

This clonotype came up a few times. Relative to the germline gene, one junction end is altered; a read error may explain this. The V gene is TRBV7-3, the J gene TRBJ2-1; no clear D. Germline V gene sequence: CDR1 SGHTA, CDR2 FQGTGA. The CDR3 runs 12 residues. CDR3 loop: CAGSLLGGEQFF. Here the CDR3 DNA reads TGTGCCGGCAGCTTGCTTGGTGGTGAGCAGTTCTTC.

In its sample, this clonotype was seen many times. CDR3 protein: CASSPKTGVLGTEAFF. In DNA form, the CDR3 reads TGTGCCAGCTCACCAAAGACAGGGGTTTTAGGCACTGAAGCTTTCTTT. V and J are TRBV18 and TRBJ1-1; 8 bases are shared with TRBD1. J lost 4 bases, V lost 2 bases, and 9 bases had no gene match. CDR1 KGHSH and CDR2 LQKENI come from the germline V gene. The CDR3 totals 16 residues.

The chain has TRBV6-1 and TRBJ1-4; D may be TRBD1 (5 bases). This CDR3 comprises 11 residues. V shed 8 bases and J shed 8 bases, with 9 bases lying between them. Germline V gene data show CDR1 as MNHNS and CDR2 as SASEGT. CDR3 protein: CASGRDEKLFF. Here the CDR3 DNA reads TGTGCCAGCGGCAGGGACGAAAAACTGTTTTTT.

V usage is TRBV19 and J usage is TRBJ2-6; D possibly matches TRBD1 or TRBD2 (5 bases each). Trimming took 6 bases from V and 2 from J, leaving 14 bases between them. The germline CDR1 and CDR2 sequences are LNHDA and SQIVND (reference sequence). The CDR3 contains 16 residues. CDR3 DNA: TGTGCCAGTAGGGACACTGAGGGAGCTGGGGCCAACGTCCTGACTTTC. It specifies CASRDTEGAGANVLTF.

Many counts were recorded for this clonotype. V gene TRBV12-3 or TRBV12-4 combines with J gene TRBJ1-2; D not resolved. Trimming cost V 6 bases and J 1 base, with 12 bases left between them. CDR3 length equals 14 residues. CDR3 nucleotides: TGTGCCAGCAGCCAGGACCGTTTTAACTATGGCTACACCTTC. Protein product: CASSQDRFNYGYTF.

V is TRBV7-2 and J is TRBJ2-1; no reliable D call. Germline V gene data show CDR1 as SGHTA and CDR2 as FQGNSA. This CDR3 region has 15 residues. V was shortened by 1 base and J by 3 bases, with 10 bases between the two germline ends. This CDR3 is CASSLDNGLYNEQFF. CDR3 DNA sequence: TGTGCCAGCAGCTTAGATAACGGGCTCTACAATGAGCAGTTCTTC.